The next 32 T cell receptor beta chains were all read from a single sample in a study of blood T cell repertoires in COVID-19. TCRdb's table, derived via immunoSEQ multiplex PCR, lists solely in-frame clones and lacks some. The data contain about 310,000 clones, roughly 84% of them singletons. The material sequenced was peripheral blood. The source of these receptors is a man aged 45 to 65 with active or convalescent COVID-19.

The V call is TRBV3-1 (or the pseudogene TRBV3-2), the J call TRBJ1-2; tentative D call: TRBD1 (5 bases). Trimming removed 2 bases from V and 7 bases from J, with 14 bases in between. The germline gives CDR1 LGHDT, CDR2 YNNKEL (reference sequence). This CDR3 has 14 residues. CDR3 nucleotides: TGTGCCAGCAGCCAATCCGGGGGGTGGGGTGGCTACACCTTC. Protein sequence: CASSQSGGWGGYTF.

The rearrangement links TRBV7-6 to TRBJ1-1, with TRBD1 matching 7 bases. This CDR3 has 14 residues. V shed 6 bases and J 6 bases; nucleotides not matched to a gene: 10. Germline V lookup: CDR1 SGHVS, CDR2 FNYEAQ. The CDR3: CASSSGQRGAEAFF. CDR3 in DNA: TGTGCCAGCAGTTCGGGACAGAGAGGGGCTGAAGCTTTCTTT.

V is TRBV5-4 and J is TRBJ2-7, with TRBD1 matching over 8 bases. The CDR3 covers 15 residues. The V gene's germline CDR1 is SGHNT and CDR2 YYREEE (reference sequence). V was clipped by 2 bases and J by 5 bases; unmatched bases: 9. The CDR3 protein is CASSLAGGAGDEQYF. The CDR3 DNA reads as TGTGCCAGCAGCTTAGCAGGGGGCGCAGGCGACGAGCAGTACTTC.

The rearrangement uses TRBV9 and TRBJ2-2, with D possibly matching TRBD1 (5 bases). V gave up 3 bases and J gave up 8 bases, with 11 bases separating them. This CDR3 comprises 13 residues. Germline V gene sequence: CDR1 SGDLS, CDR2 YYNGEE. CDR3 protein: CASSAQVSGELFF. The CDR3 DNA follows: TGTGCCAGCAGCGCACAGGTATCGGGGGAGCTGTTTTTT.

The chain is built from TRBV15 and TRBJ2-1, with 9 positions matching TRBD1. Germline V CDR1 and CDR2: LNHNV, YYDKDF (reference sequence). The CDR3 spans 14 residues. After removal of 1 base from V and 9 bases from J, the junction contained 4 bases not matched to a gene. CDR3 protein: CATSRVRTGVEQFF. CDR3 DNA: TGTGCCACCAGCAGAGTTAGGACAGGGGTTGAGCAGTTCTTC.

In DNA, the CDR3 is TGTGCCAGCACCCCGGGACAGGGGGTCTATGGCTACACCTTC. It is translated as CASTPGQGVYGYTF. This chain links TRBV28 with TRBJ1-2; 11 bases line up with TRBD1. Trimming at V came to 7 bases and at J to 4 bases, leaving 5 bases not matched to a gene. CDR1 is MDHEN, CDR2 SYDVKM, per germline. This CDR3 is built from 14 residues.

The chain carries TRBV28 and TRBJ2-3; 14 nucleotides match TRBD2. There are 15 residues in the CDR3. The germline CDR1 and CDR2 sequences are MDHEN and SYDVKM. V lost 6 bases to trimming and J lost 9 bases; unmatched junction nucleotides: 8. CDR3 amino acids: CASSPGLAGGRTQYF. CDR3 sequence (DNA): TGTGCCAGCAGCCCCGGACTAGCGGGAGGAAGGACGCAGTATTTT.

The chain couples TRBV7-2 to TRBJ1-1; D gene unclear. Trimming took 0 bases from V and 3 from J, leaving 8 bases between them. The germline V gene has CDR1 SGHTA and CDR2 FQGNSA. This CDR3 is 14 amino acids long. The CDR3: CASSLARGHTEAFF. CDR3 DNA sequence: TGTGCCAGCAGCTTAGCGCGCGGGCACACTGAAGCTTTCTTT.

V is TRBV3-1 (or the pseudogene TRBV3-2) and J is TRBJ2-4, with TRBD2 matching 7 bases. V shed 4 bases and J 3 bases; nucleotides not matched to a gene: 3. The CDR3 extends over 14 amino acids. Looked up from germline, CDR1 is LGHDT and CDR2 is YNNKEL (reference sequence). DNA for the CDR3: TGTGCCAGCAGCCCGCGGGGGAGCAAAAACATTCAGTACTTC. It specifies CASSPRGSKNIQYF.

CDR3 loop: CASSAQPGQGATEAFF. The CDR3 nucleotides are TGCGCCAGCAGCGCTCAACCGGGACAGGGGGCGACTGAAGCTTTCTTT. The V and J genes are TRBV5-1 and TRBJ1-1; TRBD1 agrees at 12 bases. CDR1 and CDR2 (germline): SGHRS, YFSETQ. V trimming: 4 bases; J trimming: 5 bases; junction bases outside the gene matches: 9. The CDR3 sequence is 16 residues long. Complete variable domain (other parts from reference TRBV5-1 and TRBJ1-1): KAGVTQTPRYLIKTRGQQVTLSCSPISGHRSVSWYQQTPGQGLQFLFEYFSETQRNKGNFPGRFSGRQFSNSRSEMNVSTLELGDSALYLCASSAQPGQGATEAFFGQGTRLTVV.

This chain links TRBV6-6 with TRBJ1-2, with 8 bases matching TRBD1. Per the germline V gene, CDR1 is MNHNY and CDR2 is SVGAGI (reference sequence). J lost 6 bases, V lost 5 bases, and 14 bases had no gene match. The CDR3 extends over 16 amino acids. As DNA, the CDR3 is TGTGCCAGCAGTATGGAAGGACAGGGTTGGAGAGATGGCTACACCTTC. It yields the protein CASSMEGQGWRDGYTF.

The chain carries TRBV2 and TRBJ1-1, with TRBD1 as a possible D gene (6 bases). Germline assignment: CDR1 SNHLY and CDR2 FYNNEI. The ends were cut back, 7 bases at V and 11 bases at J, with 20 bases in the middle. The CDR3 is made up of 13 amino acids. The CDR3 reads CASIFDIRGGAFF. The CDR3 DNA reads as TGTGCCAGCATATTTGACATCAGGGGTGGTGCTTTCTTT.

The chain couples TRBV9 to TRBJ2-7; D is possibly TRBD1 (6 bases). The germline V gene has CDR1 SGDLS and CDR2 YYNGEE. Between the trimmed V and J ends, which lost 3 bases and 3 bases, there was a span of 16 bases. The CDR3 is made up of 15 amino acids. The CDR3 DNA reads as TGTGCCAGCAGCGAACAGGGCTCATCCGTCTACGAGCAGTACTTC. Its protein is CASSEQGSSVYEQYF. The whole variable domain, filled in from reference TRBV9 and TRBJ2-7, reads DSGVTQTPKHLITATGQRVTLRCSPRSGDLSVYWYQQSLDQGLQFLIQYYNGEERAKGNILERFSAQQFPDLHSELNLSSLELGDSALYFCASSEQGSSVYEQYFGPGTRLTVT.

The chain carries TRBV29-1 and TRBJ2-7; TRBD1 might be the D (5 bases). This CDR3 comprises 14 residues. Germline loops: CDR1 SQVTM, CDR2 ANQGSEA. Trimming removed 4 bases from V and 8 bases from J, with 21 bases in between. The CDR3 nucleotides read TGCAGCGTTGTTAAGGGCAGGGCCTCGGATAAGCAGTACTTC. Its protein product is CSVVKGRASDKQYF.

The gene calls are TRBV12-1 and TRBJ2-2; TRBD1 is the table's D call and was not checked against the DNA. TRBV12-1 is recorded as a pseudogene. The CDR3 totals 12 residues. CDR3 loop: CASSQDTGELFF. The CDR3 nucleotides are TGTGCCAGCAGCCAGGATACCGGGGAGCTGTTTTTT.

The chain combines TRBV5-1 with TRBJ2-5; 10 positions match TRBD1. This CDR3 spans 16 amino acids. The trim removed 4 bases at V and 3 bases at J, leaving 9 bases unmatched. The germline V gene has CDR1 SGHRS and CDR2 YFSETQ. CDR3 DNA sequence: TGCGCCAGCAGCCCCCTCTTGACAGGGGGCGAAGAGACCCAGTACTTC. It translates to CASSPLLTGGEETQYF.

Points on this clone: Other nucleotide sequences from this sample produce the same CDR3. The V and J genes are TRBV2 and TRBJ2-1, with D possibly matching TRBD1 (5 bases). The CDR3 contains 15 residues. Trimming removed 3 bases at V and 0 bases at J, with 9 bases between. In germline, CDR1 is SNHLY, CDR2 FYNNEI. The DNA of the CDR3 is TGTGCCAGCAGTGAGGGGCTTAACTCCTACAATGAGCAGTTCTTC. Encoded protein: CASSEGLNSYNEQFF.

V is TRBV30 and J is TRBJ1-4; no firm D call. There are 14 residues in the CDR3. Germline CDR1 GTSNPN, CDR2 SVGIG (reference sequence). With 0 bases removed from V and 0 bases from J, the gap between germline ends came to 5 bases. CDR3: CAWSVGATNEKLFF. The CDR3 DNA is TGTGCCTGGAGTGTAGGAGCAACTAATGAAAAACTGTTTTTT.

The chain employs TRBV18 and TRBJ1-2, with 8 bases that match TRBD1. The CDR3 spans 14 residues. Germline V gene sequence: CDR1 KGHSH, CDR2 LQKENI. V shed 3 bases and J 5 bases; nucleotides not matched to a gene: 5. The CDR3, as DNA: TGTGCCAGCTCACCCGGGCAGGGGGCATATGGCTACACCTTC. This gives the protein CASSPGQGAYGYTF.

This clone was seen a single time. CDR3 protein: CASSPPSGGELSEAFF. The CDR3 DNA follows: TGTGCCAGCTCACCGCCCTCTGGGGGGGAACTATCTGAAGCTTTCTTT. The V and J genes are TRBV18 and TRBJ1-1, with D maybe TRBD1 (5 bases). V lost 3 bases to trimming and J lost 6 bases, with 20 bases between them. There are 16 residues in the CDR3. CDR1 KGHSH and CDR2 LQKENI come from the germline V gene. Full variable domain (remainder filled in from reference TRBV18 and TRBJ1-1): NAGVMQNPRHLVRRRGQEARLRCSPMKGHSHVYWYRQLPEEGLKFMVYLQKENIIDESGMPKERFSAEFPKEGPSILRIQQVVRGDSAAYFCASSPPSGGELSEAFFGQGTRLTVV.

The CDR3 DNA is TGTGCCAGCAGGACGGGGGGCCGGAACACTGAAGCTTTCTTT. Amino acids: CASRTGGRNTEAFF. V gene TRBV7-2 combines with J gene TRBJ1-1; D is possibly TRBD1 (6 bases). CDR1 and CDR2 (germline): SGHTA, FQGNSA. The CDR3 covers 14 residues. V dropped 6 bases and J dropped 1 base, with 12 bases sitting between them.

This chain uses TRBV27 with TRBJ2-7, with a possible D match to TRBD2 (6 bases). CDR3 length: 15 residues. V dropped 6 bases and J dropped 0 bases, with 15 bases sitting between them. Germline loops: CDR1 MNHEY, CDR2 SMNVEV (reference sequence). The DNA of the CDR3 is TGTGCCAGCAGCCCTGGGACTTCCTACTCCTACGAGCAGTACTTC. Residues: CASSPGTSYSYEQYF.

The chain has TRBV4-3 and TRBJ1-5; D unresolved. Germline values: CDR1 LGHNA, CDR2 YSLEER. Trimming shortened V by 0 bases and J by 5 bases, and 14 bases separated the two germline ends. The CDR3 is made up of 16 amino acids. The CDR3 nucleotides are TGCGCCAGCAGCCAAGATCTCGGACGGGAGGATCAGCCCCAGCATTTT. This sequence encodes CASSQDLGREDQPQHF.

V usage is TRBV30 and J usage is TRBJ1-2, with 8 positions matching TRBD1. This CDR3 spans 12 amino acids. V trimming: 2 bases; J trimming: 8 bases; junction bases outside the gene matches: 4. The germline V gene encodes CDR1 GTSNPN and CDR2 SVGIG (reference sequence). Here the CDR3 reads CAWSRTGTGYTF. The CDR3 DNA sequence: TGTGCCTGGAGTCGGACAGGGACCGGCTACACCTTC.

This CDR3 reads CASSAWDSLGPQETQYF. The CDR3 DNA is TGTGCCAGCAGCGCCTGGGACAGCCTAGGCCCCCAAGAGACCCAGTACTTC. The chain couples TRBV9 to TRBJ2-5; 7 nucleotides agree with TRBD1. The CDR3 length is 17 residues. CDR1 and CDR2 from the germline V gene are SGDLS and YYNGEE. The V gene end was trimmed by 3 bases and the J gene end by 1 base; junction bases not matched to a gene: 12.

This clone was recorded once. This sequence joins TRBV11-2 and TRBJ2-1, with 7 bases identical to TRBD2. The CDR3 contains 14 residues. The germline V gene has CDR1 SGHAT and CDR2 FQNNGV. V lost 0 bases and J lost 13; bases outside the gene matches: 9. The CDR3 region is CASSLDRGLQEQFF. The CDR3 bases are TGTGCCAGCAGCTTAGATAGGGGACTACAAGAACAGTTCTTC.

CDR3 region: CASSSGQPGYTEAFF. CDR3 nucleotide sequence: TGTGCCAGCAGCTCGGGACAGCCAGGGTACACTGAAGCTTTCTTT. The J gene is TRBJ1-1, the V gene TRBV13; 7 bases are shared with TRBD1. Germline V gene sequence: CDR1 PRHDT, CDR2 FYEKMQ (reference sequence). The CDR3 spans 15 residues. With V trimmed by 4 bases and J by 3 bases, 8 bases remained unmatched.

This chain joins TRBV5-6 and TRBJ2-1, with TRBD1 identical over 9 bases. The germline CDR1 and CDR2 sequences are SGHDT and YYEEEE. With 0 bases clipped from V and 4 bases from J, the junction kept 11 bases outside the gene matches. The CDR3 totals 18 residues. CDR3 loop: CASSLASSGTGFYNEQFF. The CDR3 coding sequence is TGTGCCAGCAGCTTGGCTTCTTCCGGGACAGGGTTTTACAATGAGCAGTTCTTC.

The gene calls are TRBV27 and TRBJ2-1; 7 positions match TRBD2. CDR1 MNHEY and CDR2 SMNVEV come from the germline V gene (reference sequence). This CDR3 has 14 residues. Trimming took 7 bases from V and 9 from J; bases not matched to a gene: 12. As DNA, the CDR3 is TGTGCCAGCACCCCCGGGGGAGGGCCTTTTGAGCAGTTCTTC. Translating gives CASTPGGGPFEQFF.

CDR3 region: CASSEYTGHTEAFF. The CDR3 DNA follows: TGTGCCAGCAGTGAATACACAGGGCACACTGAAGCTTTCTTT. The chain couples TRBV6-1 to TRBJ1-1, with D perhaps matching TRBD1 (6 bases). The CDR3 is made up of 14 amino acids. With 2 bases removed from V and 3 bases from J, the gap between germline ends came to 10 bases. Germline V CDR1 and CDR2: MNHNS, SASEGT.

V usage is TRBV2 and J usage is TRBJ2-7; D is perhaps TRBD2 (6 bases). The germline gives CDR1 SNHLY, CDR2 FYNNEI. This CDR3 has 15 residues. Deletions cut 7 bases from V and 0 bases from J, with 16 bases between. The CDR3 DNA is TGTGCCAGCATGGCGGGGCGGTATAACTCCTACGAGCAGTACTTC. It translates to CASMAGRYNSYEQYF.

The chain links TRBV10-3 to TRBJ1-4; TRBD1 aligns across 7 bases. V was clipped by 5 bases and J by 0 bases; unmatched bases: 3. Germline CDR1 is ENHRY and CDR2 is SYGVKD. The CDR3 sequence is 15 residues long. CDR3 residues: CAISPGTATNEKLFF. CDR3 in DNA: TGTGCCATCAGTCCCGGGACAGCAACTAATGAAAAACTGTTTTTT.